The entry below gives a single T cell receptor (beta chain) sequence along with its context. Its antigen is currently unknown. The CDR3 is made up of 14 amino acids. V lost 0 bases and J 3 bases, leaving 10 bases between the germline ends. CDR1 and CDR2 from the germline V gene are SGHRS and YFSETQ. Profiling relied on immunoSEQ multiplex PCR, and the TCRdb table lists in-frame clones only, not all of them. The sample lists over 100,000 clones; roughly 84% were seen once. This specimen belongs to a study of graft-versus-host responses after intestinal transplantation. Overall study context: As for transplant type, recipients had multivisceral, liver-intestinal, or isolated intestinal grafts. Once they had received anti-thymocyte globulin induction, all recipients took tacrolimus and steroids for around 3 years. Study-wide points: In recipient marrow, GvH clones were found, and some appeared first in ileum or blood.

The rearrangement links TRBV5-1 to TRBJ2-7, with D possibly TRBD2 on 7 matching bases. This TCR derives from a human donor who received an intestinal transplant. Source: unstimulated CD4+ T cells sorted from spleen or lymph node cells, taken before intestinal transplant. The CDR3 DNA follows: TGCGCCAGCAGCTTGGACGGGGGGCTCTACGAGCAGTACTTC. This encodes CASSLDGGLYEQYF.